These 32 T cell receptor beta chains were sequenced from one sample in a study of T cell changes during pregnancy in multiple sclerosis. Clones were read by immunoSEQ multiplex PCR, and TCRdb kept only the in-frame ones, dropping some. The table has approximately 44,000 clones, nearly 90% seen once. Specimen: CD4+ T cells from peripheral blood mononuclear cells, collected in the first trimester of pregnancy. These receptors were taken from a female donor with multiple sclerosis, enrolled in a pregnancy study.

The DNA for the CDR3 is TGTGCCAGCAGCTTGGCCTGGGCGGGAAGCGGTGAGCAGTTCTTC. Its translation: CASSLAWAGSGEQFF. The chain joins TRBV5-4 to TRBJ2-1; D may be TRBD2 (6 bases). Trimming took 0 bases from V and 9 from J, leaving 16 bases between them. Looked up from germline, CDR1 is SGHNT and CDR2 is YYREEE (reference sequence). The CDR3 extends over 15 amino acids.

This clone was observed a single time. The gene calls are TRBV7-2 and TRBJ1-2, with D uncertain. There are 11 residues in the CDR3. Germline assignment: CDR1 SGHTA and CDR2 FQGNSA. V dropped 4 bases and J dropped 12 bases, with 12 bases sitting between them. In DNA form, the CDR3 reads TGTGCCAGCAGCTCTAGCCATCGGGACACCTTC. Translated: CASSSSHRDTF.

V usage is TRBV7-2 and J usage is TRBJ1-2; tentatively, D is TRBD1 (6 bases). The CDR3 totals 16 residues. Trimming took 2 bases from V and 0 from J, leaving 13 bases between them. Germline values: CDR1 SGHTA, CDR2 FQGNSA. The CDR3 DNA follows: TGTGCCAGCAGCTTACAGCAGGGGAGAGCTAACTATGGCTACACCTTC. Its translation is CASSLQQGRANYGYTF.

CDR3 protein: CASSEERSGNTIYF. The CDR3 DNA is TGTGCCAGCAGCGAGGAAAGATCTGGAAACACCATATATTTT. The rearrangement links TRBV25-1 to TRBJ1-3; no clear D gene. Trimming took 6 bases from V and 1 from J, leaving 10 bases between them. This CDR3 spans 14 amino acids. The germline V gene has CDR1 MGHDK and CDR2 SYGVNS.

The chain is built from TRBV7-2 and TRBJ2-1; D is uncertain. CDR1 SGHTA and CDR2 FQGNSA come from the germline V gene. V gave up 4 bases and J gave up 0 bases, with 10 bases separating them. The CDR3 is 15 residues long. CDR3 protein: CASSSPTLSYNEQFF. Written as DNA, the CDR3 is TGTGCCAGCAGCTCTCCTACCCTCTCCTACAATGAGCAGTTCTTC.

The J gene is TRBJ2-5, the V gene TRBV7-2; 9 bases agree with TRBD2. The CDR3 spans 15 residues. V lost 0 bases, J lost 5 bases, and 4 bases stayed unmatched. The germline gives CDR1 SGHTA, CDR2 FQGNSA. CDR3 in DNA: TGTGCCAGCAGCTTAGCTCTAGCGGGACCCGAGACCCAGTACTTC. Protein sequence: CASSLALAGPETQYF.

This clone appeared a single time. V usage is TRBV6-1 and J usage is TRBJ2-7, with D maybe TRBD1 (7 bases). Germline CDR1 and CDR2: MNHNS and SASEGT. This CDR3 comprises 13 residues. V was cut by 8 bases and J by 4 bases, with 15 bases left in between. The CDR3 DNA reads as TGTGCCAGCGGGGCCAGGGGGGCGTACGAGCAGTACTTC. The encoded protein is CASGARGAYEQYF.

For the CDR3, the DNA is TGTGCCAGTAGTCTAAGACAGAATCCCTATGGCTACACCTTC. Translation gives CASSLRQNPYGYTF. The chain recombines TRBV19 with TRBJ1-2; weak D call: TRBD1 (5 bases). Germline assignment: CDR1 LNHDA and CDR2 SQIVND (reference sequence). CDR3 length equals 14 residues. V shed 5 bases and J shed 4 bases, with 14 bases lying between them.

This chain joins TRBV7-9 and TRBJ1-2, with D tentatively TRBD1 (5 bases). The CDR3 is 13 residues long. Trimming left V 5 bases short and J 3 bases short, with 10 bases between. CDR1 and CDR2 (germline): SEHNR, FQNEAQ (reference sequence). In DNA form, the CDR3 reads TGTGCCAGCAGCCCGGGACTCGACTATGGCTACACCTTC. As protein: CASSPGLDYGYTF.

The chain links TRBV2 to TRBJ2-7; D possibly corresponds to TRBD2 (5 bases). CDR3 length equals 19 residues. The ends were cut back, 4 bases at V and 2 bases at J, with 27 bases in the middle. In germline, CDR1 is SNHLY, CDR2 FYNNEI. The DNA for the CDR3 is TGTGCCAGCAGTGTTTCTTTGGAGGTCCTCGAAGATCTTACCTACGAGCAGTACTTC. Translation: CASSVSLEVLEDLTYEQYF.

The rearrangement uses TRBV28 and TRBJ1-4; D gene unclear. The CDR3 totals 15 residues. CDR1 MDHEN and CDR2 SYDVKM come from the germline V gene. V gave up 6 bases and J gave up 8 bases, with 19 bases separating them. This CDR3 reads CASSLPGSNTEKLFF. Written as DNA, the CDR3 is TGTGCCAGCAGCCTACCCGGGTCGAACACCGAAAAACTGTTTTTT.

The rearrangement links TRBV10-3 to TRBJ2-7; D not resolved. This CDR3 region has 16 residues. V lost 4 bases and J 2 bases, leaving 18 bases between the germline ends. Germline loops: CDR1 ENHRY, CDR2 SYGVKD. The CDR3 loop is CAISVLSPKFTYEQYF. DNA for the CDR3: TGTGCCATCAGTGTCTTAAGCCCCAAGTTTACCTACGAGCAGTACTTC.

The J gene is TRBJ2-7, the V gene TRBV2; 9 nucleotides align to TRBD1. CDR3 length: 15 amino acids. J was trimmed by 3 bases and V by 9 bases; bases with no gene match: 12. Per the germline V gene, CDR1 is SNHLY and CDR2 is FYNNEI. Written as DNA, the CDR3 is TGTGCCAGTAGACACAGGGGGCCTTCGGACTACGAGCAGTACTTC. Translated, it gives CASRHRGPSDYEQYF.

The rearrangement links TRBV5-4 to TRBJ2-4; tentatively, D is TRBD2 (5 bases). CDR3 length equals 15 residues. The germline V gene has CDR1 SGHNT and CDR2 YYREEE (reference sequence). Trimming took off 0 bases at V and 6 bases at J, with 13 bases between the two ends. The CDR3 region is CASSLGRESLNIQYF. DNA for the CDR3: TGTGCCAGCAGCTTGGGACGGGAATCTTTAAACATTCAGTACTTC.

J is TRBJ2-3 and V is TRBV5-1; 14 nucleotides match TRBD2. V trimming: 4 bases; J trimming: 4 bases; junction bases outside the gene matches: 5. Germline assignment: CDR1 SGHRS and CDR2 YFSETQ. This CDR3 has 16 residues. CDR3 loop: CASSRVTSGRADTQYF. The DNA for the CDR3 is TGCGCCAGCAGCCGCGTGACTAGCGGGAGGGCAGATACGCAGTATTTT.

V usage is TRBV28 and J usage is TRBJ1-4, with TRBD1 identical over 8 bases. Germline V gene lookup returns CDR1 MDHEN and CDR2 SYDVKM. The CDR3 loop spans 14 amino acids. V gave up 6 bases and J gave up 3 bases; unmatched junction bases: 3. In DNA, the CDR3 is TGTGCCAGCAGACCGGGACAGGCTAATGAAAAACTGTTTTTT. It specifies CASRPGQANEKLFF.

The chain joins TRBV7-9 to TRBJ1-3; TRBD1 aligns across 7 bases. The CDR3 covers 17 residues. The V gene end was trimmed by 7 bases and the J gene end by 2 bases; junction bases not matched to a gene: 14. Germline loops: CDR1 SEHNR, CDR2 FQNEAQ (reference sequence). As DNA, the CDR3 is TGTGCCAGCACCGAGACTCAAGACAGGGCGACTGGAAACACCATATATTTT. This translates into CASTETQDRATGNTIYF.

The V gene is TRBV5-1, the J gene TRBJ2-1; D not resolved. Germline values: CDR1 SGHRS, CDR2 YFSETQ. Between the trimmed V and J ends, which lost 5 bases and 3 bases, there was a span of 15 bases. The CDR3 consists of 15 residues. The DNA for the CDR3 is TGCGCCAGCAGGATTCCGTTGCCGAGCTACAATGAGCAGTTCTTC. Translating gives CASRIPLPSYNEQFF.

The chain has TRBV5-1 and TRBJ1-3; a possible D gene is TRBD1 (5 bases). Trimming took off 4 bases at V and 4 bases at J, with 15 bases between the two ends. CDR1 is SGHRS and CDR2 is YFSETQ in the germline V gene. The CDR3 spans 15 residues. The CDR3 loop is CASSPATDPGNTIYF. The CDR3 DNA follows: TGCGCCAGCAGCCCTGCGACAGACCCCGGAAACACCATATATTTT.

The chain carries TRBV4-2 and TRBJ1-2; TRBD1 agrees at 8 bases. V lost 2 bases, J lost 8 bases, and 7 bases stayed unmatched. The CDR3 spans 14 residues. Germline assignment: CDR1 LGHNA and CDR2 YNFKEQ. The CDR3 sequence is CASSQTTGVDGYTF. As DNA, the CDR3 is TGTGCCAGCAGCCAAACGACAGGGGTTGACGGCTACACCTTC.

The chain recombines TRBV18 with TRBJ2-5; D is unresolved. The CDR3 consists of 14 residues. The germline V gene has CDR1 KGHSH and CDR2 LQKENI. V lost 5 bases and J lost 5, with 15 bases in between. CDR3 sequence: CASSSSLGQETQYF. DNA of the CDR3: TGTGCCAGCTCATCTTCCCTAGGTCAGGAGACCCAGTACTTC.

The chain joins TRBV5-4 to TRBJ2-1; TRBD2 aligns across 10 bases. Losses at the gene ends were 4 bases for V and 7 bases for J; bases not matched to a gene: 8. CDR3 size: 15 residues. Germline V gene data show CDR1 as SGHNT and CDR2 as YYREEE (reference sequence). The CDR3 spells CASSRSGRAKNEQFF. DNA of the CDR3: TGTGCCAGCAGCAGAAGCGGGAGGGCCAAAAATGAGCAGTTCTTC.

The rearrangement joins TRBV18 to TRBJ2-5; 9 positions agree with TRBD1. After removal of 1 base from V and 6 bases from J, the junction contained 6 bases not matched to a gene. The CDR3 is made up of 15 amino acids. CDR1 and CDR2 from the germline V gene are KGHSH and LQKENI. The CDR3: CASSPLGQGKQTQYF. CDR3 in DNA: TGTGCCAGCTCACCACTAGGACAGGGGAAACAGACCCAGTACTTC.

The chain recombines TRBV6-6 with TRBJ1-6; the D is unclear. Trimming left V 2 bases short and J 8 bases short, with 4 bases between. This CDR3 has 12 residues. CDR1 MNHNY and CDR2 SVGAGI come from the germline V gene (reference sequence). The CDR3 DNA is TGTGCCAGCAGTTACCTAGATTCACCCCTCCACTTT. It is translated as CASSYLDSPLHF.

This chain connects TRBV5-5 to TRBJ1-1; D is possibly TRBD1 (6 bases). CDR1 is SGHKS and CDR2 is YYEKEE in the germline V gene (reference sequence). Trimming left V 1 base short and J 4 bases short, with 11 bases between. The CDR3 is 14 amino acids. CDR3 amino acids: CASSLQGTSTEAFF. CDR3 DNA sequence: TGTGCCAGCAGCTTGCAGGGGACCAGCACTGAAGCTTTCTTT.

The V and J genes are TRBV4-1 and TRBJ2-5, with TRBD2 matching over 12 bases. The V gene's germline CDR1 is MGHRA and CDR2 YSYEKL. After removal of 1 base from V and 4 bases from J, the junction contained 4 bases not matched to a gene. The CDR3 covers 16 residues. CDR3 coding DNA: TGCGCCAGCAGCCAAGCAGAACTAGCGGGAGGAGAGACCCAGTACTTC. Translation: CASSQAELAGGETQYF.

This chain uses TRBV6-5 with TRBJ1-5, with D tentatively TRBD1 (6 bases). The germline gives CDR1 MNHEY, CDR2 SVGAGI. Trimming left V 4 bases short and J 2 bases short, with 12 bases between. This CDR3 region has 15 residues. In DNA form, the CDR3 reads TGTGCCAGCAGTTCCCAGGGGTGGGGCAATCAGCCCCAGCATTTT. This codes for CASSSQGWGNQPQHF.

The genes are TRBV28 and TRBJ2-7, with 8 bases lining up with TRBD2. The CDR3 is made up of 15 amino acids. The V and J ends lost 5 bases and 2 bases, in that order; junction bases with no gene match: 8. Germline V gene sequence: CDR1 MDHEN, CDR2 SYDVKM. CDR3 in amino acids: CASSPLGGRTYEQYF. DNA for the CDR3: TGTGCCAGCAGTCCCCTCGGCGGGAGGACCTACGAGCAGTACTTC. The whole variable domain, filled in from reference TRBV28 and TRBJ2-7, reads DVKVTQSSRYLVKRTGEKVFLECVQDMDHENMFWYRQDPGLGLRLIYFSYDVKMKEKGDIPEGYSVSREKKERFSLILESASTNQTSMYLCASSPLGGRTYEQYFGPGTRLTVT.

CDR3 in DNA: TGTGCCAGTAGACCCACTCGGGTCGGGACAGGGCTGGGGTACAATCAGCCCCAGCATTTT. Its protein product is CASRPTRVGTGLGYNQPQHF. The genes are TRBV19 and TRBJ1-5, with 9 bases lining up with TRBD1. Germline trimming cut 6 bases from V and 3 bases from J; bases unmatched to any gene: 21. CDR3 length: 20 residues. The V gene's germline CDR1 is LNHDA and CDR2 SQIVND (reference sequence).

In this sample, this clone turned up once. V and J are TRBV7-9 and TRBJ2-3; 8 bases fit TRBD2. Germline CDR1 and CDR2: SEHNR and FQNEAQ (reference sequence). The CDR3 consists of 16 residues. The V and J ends lost 2 bases and 6 bases, in that order; junction bases with no gene match: 10. CDR3 coding DNA: TGTGCCAGCAGCTTAATCAAGTCGGGAGGGTGGGATACGCAGTATTTT. Encoded protein: CASSLIKSGGWDTQYF.

This clone occurred once. The chain recombines TRBV18 with TRBJ1-2; D might be TRBD1 (5 bases). The CDR3 extends over 14 amino acids. The V end lost 2 bases, the J end lost 8 bases, and 15 bases lay between the germline ends. Germline V gene lookup returns CDR1 KGHSH and CDR2 LQKENI. The CDR3 DNA reads as TGTGCCAGCTCACCAGATCAGGGAGGTCGGGGCTACACCTTC. Translated: CASSPDQGGRGYTF.

The J gene is TRBJ2-5, the V gene TRBV7-9; TRBD2 matches 8 bases. The CDR3 length is 18 residues. Germline loops: CDR1 SEHNR, CDR2 FQNEAQ (reference sequence). Trimming cost V 1 base and J 4 bases; bases outside gene matches: 14. In DNA form, the CDR3 reads TGTGCCAGCAGCTTAGGGACCGTTACTAGCGGAGCTCCAGAGACCCAGTACTTC. This translates into CASSLGTVTSGAPETQYF.